One and the same sample provided the 32 T cell receptor beta chains below, sequenced in a study of OX40 agonist ivuxolimab in advanced cancers. Measured with immunoSEQ multiplex PCR; TCRdb has only the in-frame clones, and not every one. The top ten clones hold roughly 32% of a sample with tens of thousands of clones, roughly 79% of them seen once. The source material was CD4+ or CD8+ T cells sorted from blood, sampled in a trial of the OX40 agonist ivuxolimab. Source of these receptors: an adult with an advanced solid tumor such as melanoma, head and neck, liver or kidney cancer.

This clone showed up just once. The rearrangement links TRBV29-1 to TRBJ2-2, with D maybe TRBD2 (7 bases). Germline V gives CDR1 SQVTM, CDR2 ANQGSEA. Trimming stripped 6 bases from V and 0 bases from J, with 14 bases between. The CDR3 is 15 amino acids. The CDR3: CSVGGGVSNTGELFF. CDR3 DNA: TGCAGCGTCGGAGGGGGGGTATCGAACACCGGGGAGCTGTTTTTT.

The rearrangement joins TRBV11-2 to TRBJ2-1; a weak D match, TRBD2 (6 bases). In germline, CDR1 is SGHAT, CDR2 FQNNGV. The CDR3 is 16 residues long. The ends were cut back, 4 bases at V and 4 bases at J, with 17 bases in the middle. The CDR3 loop reads CASSSLRGIGYNEQFF. CDR3 DNA: TGTGCCAGCAGCTCGCTACGGGGGATCGGGTACAATGAGCAGTTCTTC.

The genes are TRBV5-1 and TRBJ2-5, with D possibly matching TRBD1 (6 bases). This CDR3 comprises 16 residues. CDR1 SGHRS and CDR2 YFSETQ come from the germline V gene. The V end was cut by 4 bases, the J end by 3 bases, with 19 bases between. CDR3 in DNA: TGCGCCAGCAGCATCCCGGTTGAGGGGGAAAAAGAGACCCAGTACTTC. Its translation is CASSIPVEGEKETQYF.

This clone has only one observation. This chain connects TRBV7-9 to TRBJ2-5; D possibly corresponds to TRBD1 (5 bases). The CDR3 is made up of 14 amino acids. Trimming removed 5 bases from V and 0 bases from J, with 10 bases in between. CDR1 and CDR2 (germline): SEHNR, FQNEAQ (reference sequence). The CDR3 DNA is TGTGCCAGCAGCCCCCGACAGTACCAAGAGACCCAGTACTTC. It specifies CASSPRQYQETQYF.

V gene TRBV14 combines with J gene TRBJ2-7, with D unclear. The CDR3 has 16 amino acids. Germline-derived CDR1 and CDR2 are SGHDN and FVKESK. V was trimmed by 0 bases and J by 0 bases, leaving 12 bases between them. The CDR3 sequence is CASSQEDYRSSYEQYF. The CDR3, as DNA: TGTGCCAGCAGCCAAGAAGATTATCGGAGCTCCTACGAGCAGTACTTC.

V is TRBV27 and J is TRBJ2-3; D unclear. V lost 1 base, J lost 0 bases, and 11 bases lay in between. This CDR3 is built from 16 residues. Germline CDR1 MNHEY, CDR2 SMNVEV (reference sequence). This CDR3 is CASSLLYTTSTDTQYF. In nucleotides, the CDR3 is TGTGCCAGCAGTTTATTGTACACGACAAGCACAGATACGCAGTATTTT.

In this sample, this clone turned up a few times. This rearrangement joins TRBV12-5 to TRBJ1-2; TRBD1 is a possible D gene (6 bases). V shed 5 bases and J shed 0 bases, with 13 bases lying between them. This CDR3 is built from 15 residues. Germline CDR1 reads LGHNT; CDR2 reads FRNRAP. The CDR3 bases are TGTGCTAGTGGTGGGGGGACAAACGCTAACTATGGCTACACCTTC. Amino acid sequence: CASGGGTNANYGYTF.

The chain recombines TRBV30 with TRBJ2-7, with a tentative D call TRBD1 (5 bases). The V gene lost 1 base and the J gene lost 2 bases, with 12 bases spanning the gap. There are 14 residues in the CDR3. From germline, CDR1 is GTSNPN and CDR2 SVGIG (reference sequence). CDR3 region: CAWSDTGATYEQYF. In DNA, the CDR3 is TGTGCCTGGAGTGATACAGGAGCGACCTACGAGCAGTACTTC.

The chain is built from TRBV6-5 and TRBJ2-2; D gene unclear. Per the germline V gene, CDR1 is MNHEY and CDR2 is SVGAGI. The V gene lost 2 bases and the J gene lost 7 bases, with 8 bases spanning the gap. The CDR3 covers 13 residues. DNA of the CDR3: TGTGCCAGCAGTTACCGTGGGGTCGGGGAGCTGTTTTTT. Translated, it gives CASSYRGVGELFF.

The J gene is TRBJ2-7, the V gene TRBV7-6; perhaps TRBD2 as D (5 bases). The CDR3 is 14 amino acids. Germline loops: CDR1 SGHVS, CDR2 FNYEAQ. Between the trimmed V and J ends, which lost 1 base and 2 bases, there was a span of 9 bases. The CDR3, as DNA: TGTGCCAGCAGCTTAGAATCCGGGGCCTACGAGCAGTACTTC. Amino acids: CASSLESGAYEQYF. Together with reference TRBV7-6 and TRBJ2-7, the CDR3 gives the full variable domain: GAGVSQSPRYKVTKRGQDVALRCDPISGHVSLYWYRQALGQGPEFLTYFNYEAQQDKSGLPNDRFSAERPEGSISTLTIQRTEQRDSAMYRCASSLESGAYEQYFGPGTRLTVT.

By share, this clone counts as medium-sized. The V and J genes are TRBV4-1 and TRBJ1-2; TRBD1 matches at 9 bases. This CDR3 is 15 amino acids long. The V segment lost 0 bases and the J segment 8 bases; nucleotides outside the gene matches: 7. Germline CDR1 and CDR2: MGHRA and YSYEKL. The CDR3 spells CASSQETGGSYGYTF. CDR3 DNA sequence: TGCGCCAGCAGCCAAGAGACAGGGGGGAGTTACGGCTACACCTTC.

This chain links TRBV28 with TRBJ1-2, with a possible D match to TRBD1 (5 bases). V lost 3 bases and J lost 10, with 21 bases in between. The CDR3 spans 15 residues. Germline lookup yields CDR1 MDHEN and CDR2 SYDVKM. The CDR3 DNA is TGTGCCAGCAGTTTTCCCCGGGACGCGGAGGACGCCTACACCTTC. Translation gives CASSFPRDAEDAYTF.

This clone is a singleton in its sample. This same CDR3 is encoded by further DNA sequences in the sample. J is TRBJ2-7 and V is TRBV4-2; tentatively, D is TRBD2 (5 bases). The length of the CDR3 is 15 residues. Germline-derived CDR1 and CDR2 are LGHNA and YNFKEQ. V lost 3 bases and J lost 0, with 12 bases in between. The CDR3 DNA reads TGTGCCAGCAGCCAGGTTAGCGCGAGCTCCTACGAGCAGTACTTC. Translated: CASSQVSASSYEQYF.

The rearrangement links TRBV30 to TRBJ1-5; 11 bases match TRBD1. The CDR3 extends over 14 amino acids. V lost 2 bases to trimming and J lost 6 bases; unmatched junction nucleotides: 3. Germline values: CDR1 GTSNPN, CDR2 SVGIG (reference sequence). The CDR3 DNA sequence: TGTGCCTGGAGTACGGGACAGGGGGTTCAGCCCCAGCATTTT. Its translation is CAWSTGQGVQPQHF. The complete variable domain, with remaining parts taken from reference TRBV30 and TRBJ1-5, reads SQTIHQWPATLVQPVGSPLSLECTVEGTSNPNLYWYRQAAGRGLQLLFYSVGIGQISSEVPQNLSASRPQDRQFILSSKKLLLSDSGFYLCAWSTGQGVQPQHFGDGTRLSIL.

V is TRBV2 and J is TRBJ2-2; tentatively, D is TRBD2 (6 bases). V dropped 4 bases and J dropped 3 bases, with 9 bases sitting between them. CDR3 length equals 14 residues. From germline, CDR1 is SNHLY and CDR2 FYNNEI. The CDR3 bases are TGTGCCAGCAGTGTAGCGGACTACACCGGGGAGCTGTTTTTT. Protein sequence: CASSVADYTGELFF. Together with reference TRBV2 and TRBJ2-2, the CDR3 gives the full variable domain: EPEVTQTPSHQVTQMGQEVILRCVPISNHLYFYWYRQILGQKVEFLVSFYNNEISEKSEIFDDQFSVERPDGSNFTLKIRSTKLEDSAMYFCASSVADYTGELFFGEGSRLTVL.

This clone was recorded a few times. The gene calls are TRBV7-6 and TRBJ1-2; 7 nucleotides line up with TRBD1. Unmatched junction bases numbered 10, after V lost 0 bases and J lost 9 bases. Germline CDR1 is SGHVS and CDR2 is FNYEAQ. The CDR3 spans 15 residues. CDR3 nucleotides: TGTGCCAGCAGCTTAGCGGGGGGTACAGGGGTGAGCTACACCTTC. Protein product: CASSLAGGTGVSYTF.

This chain connects TRBV15 to TRBJ2-7; 10 nucleotides align to TRBD1. The CDR3 runs 15 residues. The V segment lost 2 bases and the J segment 5 bases; nucleotides outside the gene matches: 6. CDR1 is LNHNV and CDR2 is YYDKDF in the germline V gene (reference sequence). CDR3 in DNA: TGTGCCACCAGCAGATCCGGGACAGGGGACCACGAGCAGTACTTC. Translated: CATSRSGTGDHEQYF. Full variable domain (missing parts from reference TRBV15 and TRBJ2-7): DAMVIQNPRYQVTQFGKPVTLSCSQTLNHNVMYWYQQKSSQAPKLLFHYYDKDFNNEADTPDNFQSRRPNTSFCFLDIRSPGLGDTAMYLCATSRSGTGDHEQYFGPGTRLTVT.

The V and J genes are TRBV5-4 and TRBJ2-7; D could derive from TRBD1 or TRBD2 (7 bases each). Trimming removed 1 base from V and 1 base from J, with 15 bases in between. The CDR3 runs 16 residues. Germline CDR1 is SGHNT and CDR2 is YYREEE (reference sequence). The CDR3 DNA reads TGTGCCAGCAGCTTGACGGGGGGACAGCTTTCCTACGAGCAGTACTTC. It yields the protein CASSLTGGQLSYEQYF.

The rearrangement uses TRBV2 and TRBJ2-1; no reliable D call. Deletions cut 2 bases from V and 0 bases from J, with 14 bases between. This CDR3 region has 17 residues. Per germline, CDR1 SNHLY and CDR2 FYNNEI. In DNA form, the CDR3 reads TGTGCCAGCAGTGAAAGTTTGCCTGTAAGCTCCTACAATGAGCAGTTCTTC. Residues: CASSESLPVSSYNEQFF.

This rearrangement joins TRBV19 to TRBJ2-7, with D perhaps matching TRBD1 (5 bases). The germline gives CDR1 LNHDA, CDR2 SQIVND (reference sequence). The CDR3 runs 13 residues. The V gene lost 3 bases and the J gene lost 7 bases, with 13 bases spanning the gap. This chain's CDR3 is CASSIGRVSEQYF. CDR3 DNA sequence: TGTGCCAGTAGTATCGGCAGGGTGAGTGAGCAGTACTTC.

This chain joins TRBV28 and TRBJ2-7, with TRBD2 as a possible D gene (5 bases). Germline V lookup: CDR1 MDHEN, CDR2 SYDVKM. Trimming cost V 5 bases and J 6 bases, with 17 bases left between them. The CDR3 is 14 amino acids. This chain's CDR3 is CASSPIAFGREQYF. The CDR3 coding sequence is TGTGCCAGCAGTCCGATAGCGTTCGGCCGCGAGCAGTACTTC.

J is TRBJ2-5 and V is TRBV9; tentative D call: TRBD1 (5 bases). Judging by the DNA end, TRBJ2-7 fits better; the J call may be wrong. This CDR3 spans 15 amino acids. Germline CDR1 reads SGDLS; CDR2 reads YYNGEE. Written as DNA, the CDR3 is TGTGCCAGCAGCACGACTGGGGCCCTACCCTACGAGCAGTACTTC. Amino acid sequence: CASSTTGALPYEQYF.

The table lists this clone with a few counts. This rearrangement joins TRBV6-4 to TRBJ2-1; 11 bases agree with TRBD2. The germline V gene has CDR1 MRHNA and CDR2 SNTAGT. V shed 0 bases and J 0 bases; nucleotides not matched to a gene: 7. This CDR3 spans 19 amino acids. This CDR3 is CASSDSETSGNSSYNEQFF. CDR3 bases: TGTGCCAGCAGTGACTCGGAGACTAGCGGGAATAGCTCCTACAATGAGCAGTTCTTC.

This clone was counted a few times. This sequence joins TRBV9 and TRBJ1-3, with D unresolved. This CDR3 comprises 14 residues. The germline V gene encodes CDR1 SGDLS and CDR2 YYNGEE. Trimming shortened V by 5 bases and J by 2 bases, and 11 bases separated the two germline ends. CDR3 sequence reads: CASSGTLTGNTIYF. DNA of the CDR3: TGTGCCAGCAGTGGTACCCTAACTGGAAACACCATATATTTT.

The chain joins TRBV7-9 to TRBJ2-3, with 9 positions matching TRBD1. The length of the CDR3 is 18 residues. With V trimmed by 4 bases and J by 2 bases, 13 bases remained unmatched. In germline, CDR1 is SEHNR, CDR2 FQNEAQ (reference sequence). CDR3 nucleotides: TGTGCCAGCAGCTCCCCGAAGGTGGGACAGGGCTTCACAGATACGCAGTATTTT. It codes for CASSSPKVGQGFTDTQYF.

The chain has TRBV7-9 and TRBJ2-7; TRBD1 might be the D (6 bases). Trimming removed 5 bases from V and 5 bases from J, with 16 bases in between. Germline CDR1 SEHNR, CDR2 FQNEAQ (reference sequence). CDR3 length: 14 amino acids. CDR3 protein: CASSLRQDVNEQYF. In DNA, the CDR3 is TGTGCCAGCAGCCTGAGACAGGATGTAAACGAGCAGTACTTC.

This clone was counted a few times. The gene calls are TRBV30 and TRBJ1-1, with D perhaps matching TRBD1 (6 bases). The V gene's germline CDR1 is GTSNPN and CDR2 SVGIG (reference sequence). V dropped 0 bases and J dropped 1 base, with 15 bases sitting between them. This CDR3 comprises 16 residues. This CDR3 is CAWSVLQGGRNTEAFF. In DNA form, the CDR3 reads TGTGCCTGGAGTGTACTACAGGGAGGAAGGAACACTGAAGCTTTCTTT. The full variable domain, completed using reference TRBV30 and TRBJ1-1, is SQTIHQWPATLVQPVGSPLSLECTVEGTSNPNLYWYRQAAGRGLQLLFYSVGIGQISSEVPQNLSASRPQDRQFILSSKKLLLSDSGFYLCAWSVLQGGRNTEAFFGQGTRLTVV.

The chain is built from TRBV15 and TRBJ2-4, with D tentatively TRBD2 (6 bases). Germline CDR1 reads LNHNV; CDR2 reads YYDKDF (reference sequence). The length of the CDR3 is 14 residues. V lost 1 base and J 8 bases, leaving 12 bases between the germline ends. CDR3 DNA: TGTGCCACCAGCAGAGGGGCGGGGTTTGACATTCAGTACTTC. It translates to CATSRGAGFDIQYF.

V gene TRBV6-1 combines with J gene TRBJ2-5, with 11 bases aligning to TRBD2. V was clipped by 6 bases and J by 4 bases; unmatched bases: 10. The CDR3 has 16 amino acids. The germline gives CDR1 MNHNS, CDR2 SASEGT. The CDR3 DNA is TGTGCCAGCAGGGAAATAGCGGGGGGGCCGATAGAGACCCAGTACTTC. The encoded protein is CASREIAGGPIETQYF.

The V gene is TRBV19, the J gene TRBJ2-3; possibly TRBD1 for D (6 bases). V was pared by 5 bases and J by 3 bases, with 9 bases between. Germline CDR1 reads LNHDA; CDR2 reads SQIVND (reference sequence). The CDR3 is 13 amino acids. The CDR3 reads CASSDRLTDTQYF. CDR3 nucleotide sequence: TGTGCCAGTAGTGACAGGTTAACAGATACGCAGTATTTT.

Notes on this clone: The DNA is left out, because the CDR3 cannot be placed on it with certainty; the CDR3 is given as TCRdb lists it. The genes are TRBV4-1 and TRBJ2-7; the table's TRBD1 call for D was not verified on the DNA. The CDR3 is made up of 13 amino acids, end residues included. Looked up from germline, CDR1 is MGHRA and CDR2 is YSYEKL. CDR3 sequence reads: CASSQVVGQGSYF.

This clone was counted between two and nine times. J is TRBJ2-5 and V is TRBV29-1; TRBD1 matches 8 bases. CDR1 and CDR2 (germline): SQVTM, ANQGSEA. J was trimmed by 6 bases and V by 3 bases; bases with no gene match: 9. CDR3 length equals 14 residues. The CDR3 here is CSVDSTGEKKTQYF. The CDR3 region has the DNA TGCAGCGTTGATTCGACAGGGGAAAAAAAGACCCAGTACTTC. Full variable domain (outside the CDR3, taken from reference TRBV29-1 and TRBJ2-5): SAVISQKPSRDICQRGTSLTIQCQVDSQVTMMFWYRQQPGQSLTLIATANQGSEATYESGFVIDKFPISRPNLTFSTLTVSNMSPEDSSIYLCSVDSTGEKKTQYFGPGTRLLVL.